The 26 T cell receptor beta chains listed next were all sequenced from one sample in a study of early T cells in non-severe SARS-CoV-2 infection. TCRdb analysed the 5' RACE reads with MiXCR anew, one entry per CDR3 protein. The sample has about 39,000 distinct CDR3 sequences; around 6% are singletons. This specimen was whole blood, taken at baseline. The receptors come from an adult who was a healthcare worker with PCR-confirmed SARS-CoV-2 infection or an uninfected control (not recorded which).

Ten or more counts support this clonotype. J is TRBJ2-7 and V is TRBV7-2; D possibly matches TRBD1 or TRBD2 (5 bases each). Trimming stripped 4 bases from V and 3 bases from J, with 16 bases between. Per germline, CDR1 SGHTA and CDR2 FQGNSA. The CDR3 sequence is 15 residues long. The DNA for the CDR3 is TGTGCCAGCAGCTACCCAGACTTGGGGGTCTACGAGCAGTACTTC. Translating it yields CASSYPDLGVYEQYF.

This clonotype was seen many times. This chain links TRBV29-1 with TRBJ2-3; D not certain. Per the germline V gene, CDR1 is SQVTM and CDR2 is ANQGSEA. Trimming removed 5 bases from V and 4 bases from J, with 19 bases in between. CDR3 size: 15 residues. Here the CDR3 reads CSVQYDADGADTQYF. The CDR3, as DNA: TGCAGCGTTCAATATGATGCGGATGGCGCAGATACGCAGTATTTT.

This clonotype was counted once. This chain links TRBV29-1 with TRBJ2-1, with D tentatively TRBD2 (6 bases). This CDR3 comprises 11 residues. Germline V gives CDR1 SQVTM, CDR2 ANQGSEA. V lost 7 bases, J lost 9 bases, and 13 bases lay in between. This chain's CDR3 is CSGLVTSEQFF. In nucleotides, the CDR3 is TGCAGCGGACTAGTGACGAGTGAGCAGTTCTTC.

The table lists this clonotype with many counts. The rearrangement links TRBV7-9 to TRBJ2-7, with TRBD1 as a possible D gene (6 bases). CDR1 is SEHNR and CDR2 is FQNEAQ in the germline V gene (reference sequence). The CDR3 is 12 amino acids. Trimming removed 2 bases from V and 12 bases from J, with 14 bases in between. Here the CDR3 reads CASSLRTEASYF. The CDR3 region has the DNA TGTGCCAGCAGCTTAAGGACAGAGGCATCGTACTTC.

With respect to this clonotype: This may be a read error, as it is one base from a much larger clone. The chain has TRBV10-3 and TRBJ2-1; no clear D. The CDR3 has 15 residues. V shed 7 bases and J shed 1 base, with 14 bases lying between them. Per germline, CDR1 ENHRY and CDR2 SYGVKD. Here the CDR3 reads CAITRSGASYNEQFF. CDR3 nucleotides: TGTGCCATCACTAGGTCAGGCGCGTCCTACAATGAGCAGTTCTTC.

This clonotype was recorded many times. The rearrangement uses TRBV10-3 and TRBJ2-3; D possibly matches TRBD1 or TRBD2 (6 bases each). The CDR3 loop spans 14 amino acids. Trimming shortened V by 8 bases and J by 2 bases, and 14 bases separated the two germline ends. CDR1 and CDR2 from the germline V gene are ENHRY and SYGVKD. CDR3 protein: CAICLGGHTDTQYF. The DNA of the CDR3 is TGTGCCATCTGTTTAGGGGGGCACACAGATACGCAGTATTTT.

This clonotype was found many times. V usage is TRBV20-1 and J usage is TRBJ2-1; tentative D call: TRBD2 (6 bases). Between the trimmed V and J ends, which lost 3 bases and 9 bases, there was a span of 21 bases. This CDR3 region has 15 residues. Germline V CDR1 and CDR2: DFQATT, SNEGSKA (reference sequence). The CDR3 loop is CSASLFAGLAAEQFF. CDR3 sequence (DNA): TGCAGTGCTAGTCTCTTTGCGGGGTTGGCCGCTGAGCAGTTCTTC.

In its sample, this clonotype was seen many times. Here the CDR3 DNA reads TGTGCCAGCCAAAGCTGGCAGGGCCACAATGAGCAGTTCTTC. It is translated as CASQSWQGHNEQFF. J is TRBJ2-1 and V is TRBV25-1; a possible D gene is TRBD1 (5 bases). CDR3 size: 14 residues. V was clipped by 8 bases and J by 5 bases, with 16 bases between them. Germline CDR1 and CDR2: MGHDK and SYGVNS.

Of note for this clonotype: The junction and the germline gene differ at one end; a read error may be behind it. The chain joins TRBV2 to TRBJ2-1; D is possibly TRBD1 or TRBD2 (5 bases each). Germline values: CDR1 SNHLY, CDR2 FYNNEI. The CDR3 covers 11 residues. Written as DNA, the CDR3 is TGTGCCAGCAGTGAAATCCTGGGACCGATCTTC. It translates to CASSEILGPIF.

This rearrangement joins TRBV6-1 to TRBJ2-5, with 9 bases matching TRBD2. J lost 5 bases, V lost 1 base, and 5 bases had no gene match. The CDR3 totals 15 residues. CDR1 MNHNS and CDR2 SASEGT come from the germline V gene. The CDR3 is CASSEGGTSRETQYF. In DNA form, the CDR3 reads TGTGCCAGCAGTGAAGGGGGGACTAGCAGGGAGACCCAGTACTTC.

This clonotype was recorded at least ten times. V gene TRBV6-6 combines with J gene TRBJ2-3; D is undetermined. CDR3 length equals 13 residues. Germline values: CDR1 MNHNY, CDR2 SVGAGI (reference sequence). Trimming left V 7 bases short and J 4 bases short, with 12 bases between. In DNA, the CDR3 is TGTGCCAGCACCGGGCCCTCGCCAGATACGCAGTATTTT. Residues: CASTGPSPDTQYF.

This clonotype appeared a single time. The chain has TRBV5-1 and TRBJ2-7; possibly TRBD2 for D (5 bases). The CDR3 totals 14 residues. Trimming stripped 3 bases from V and 3 bases from J, with 13 bases between. CDR1 is SGHRS, CDR2 YFSETQ, per germline. CDR3 in DNA: TGCGCCAGCAGCTCCGACTGGGCGGGCTACGAGCAGTACTTC. The encoded protein is CASSSDWAGYEQYF.

The table lists this clonotype with many counts. This chain connects TRBV12-3 or TRBV12-4 to TRBJ2-7; D is ambiguous. This CDR3 is 12 amino acids long. The V end was cut by 5 bases, the J end by 2 bases, with 7 bases between. CDR3 protein: CASSPAAYEQYF. CDR3 nucleotides: TGTGCCAGCAGTCCGGCGGCCTACGAGCAGTACTTC.

The V gene is TRBV5-6, the J gene TRBJ2-7; D is perhaps TRBD1 (5 bases). CDR1 is SGHDT and CDR2 is YYEEEE in the germline V gene. The V and J ends lost 2 bases and 6 bases respectively, with 9 bases between them. The CDR3 length is 12 residues. CDR3 sequence reads: CASSFGRAEQYF. CDR3 nucleotide sequence: TGTGCCAGCAGCTTTGGCAGGGCCGAGCAGTACTTC. The full variable domain, completed using reference TRBV5-6 and TRBJ2-7, is DAGVTQSPTHLIKTRGQQVTLRCSPKSGHDTVSWYQQALGQGPQFIFQYYEEEERQRGNFPDRFSGHQFPNYSSELNVNALLLGDSALYLCASSFGRAEQYFGPGTRLTVT.

This clonotype was counted many times. The genes are TRBV20-1 and TRBJ2-7, with a tentative D call TRBD1 (6 bases). V lost 6 bases and J lost 5, with 17 bases in between. CDR1 DFQATT and CDR2 SNEGSKA come from the germline V gene (reference sequence). The CDR3 loop spans 13 amino acids. The CDR3 is CSAAPQGRNEQYF. The CDR3 region has the DNA TGCAGTGCCGCCCCACAGGGCAGGAACGAGCAGTACTTC.

This clonotype was found many times. The chain employs TRBV7-2 and TRBJ2-7, with unresolved D. The CDR3 totals 15 residues. Between the trimmed V and J ends, which lost 4 bases and 5 bases, there was a span of 18 bases. Germline CDR1 SGHTA, CDR2 FQGNSA. The CDR3 reads CASSSSRTPPNEQYF. CDR3 coding DNA: TGTGCCAGCAGCTCTTCTCGGACGCCCCCCAACGAGCAGTACTTC.

The chain combines TRBV6-2 or TRBV6-3 with TRBJ1-1; D remains unclear. The germline V gene encodes CDR1 MNHEY and CDR2 SVGEGT. Trimming removed 5 bases at V and 11 bases at J, with 27 bases between. This CDR3 comprises 16 residues. The CDR3 reads CASSVPPGTYGMRAFF. The DNA for the CDR3 is TGTGCCAGCAGTGTACCTCCGGGAACCTACGGAATGAGGGCTTTCTTT.

This clonotype was recorded at least ten times. The J gene is TRBJ1-1, the V gene TRBV20-1; the match to TRBD1 covers 8 bases. Germline-derived CDR1 and CDR2 are DFQATT and SNEGSKA (reference sequence). Trimming cost V 5 bases and J 4 bases; bases outside gene matches: 9. The CDR3 contains 14 residues. The CDR3 spells CSAQVQGGFTEAFF. CDR3 sequence (DNA): TGCAGTGCTCAAGTACAGGGGGGGTTCACTGAAGCTTTCTTT.

The genes are TRBV6-5 and TRBJ2-5; D might be TRBD2 (7 bases). This CDR3 contains 14 residues. Germline lookup yields CDR1 MNHEY and CDR2 SVGAGI. The V end lost 2 bases, the J end lost 5 bases, and 12 bases lay between the germline ends. The CDR3 sequence is CASSYRGAGETQYF. The CDR3 DNA reads TGTGCCAGCAGTTACCGGGGGGCCGGGGAGACCCAGTACTTC.

This clonotype came up a few times. The chain has TRBV3-1 and TRBJ2-2, with 10 bases fitting TRBD1. V was clipped by 3 bases and J by 6 bases; unmatched bases: 7. The CDR3 loop spans 16 amino acids. Germline CDR1 is LGHDT and CDR2 is YNNKEL (reference sequence). Here the CDR3 reads CASSQRTGGSPGELFF. The CDR3 nucleotides are TGTGCCAGCAGCCAGAGGACAGGGGGTTCGCCCGGGGAGCTGTTTTTT.

There are many counts of this clonotype. The chain links TRBV4-3 to TRBJ2-1; 12 bases align to TRBD2. The CDR3 sequence is 17 residues long. J lost 7 bases, V lost 0 bases, and 7 bases had no gene match. Per germline, CDR1 LGHNA and CDR2 YSLEER. CDR3 sequence reads: CASSQEASGGASNEQFF. The CDR3, as DNA: TGCGCCAGCAGCCAAGAGGCTAGCGGGGGGGCAAGTAATGAGCAGTTCTTC.

This clonotype has ten or more counts. The CDR3 region has the DNA TGTGCCAGCAGCTCTATTGGGGGGACCGGGACAGCTCTCCTCTCCTTGCCCTACGAGCAGTACTTC. As protein: CASSSIGGTGTALLSLPYEQYF. The chain employs TRBV7-8 and TRBJ2-7, with D perhaps matching TRBD1 (7 bases). The germline V gene has CDR1 SGHVS and CDR2 FQNEAQ. V was pared by 4 bases and J by 2 bases, with 36 bases between. The CDR3 length is 22 residues. Variable domain in full (rest from reference TRBV7-8 and TRBJ2-7): GAGVSQSPRYKVAKRGQDVALRCDPISGHVSLFWYQQALGQGPEFLTYFQNEAQLDKSGLPSDRFFAERPEGSVSTLKIQRTQQEDSAVYLCASSSIGGTGTALLSLPYEQYFGPGTRLTVT.

This rearrangement joins TRBV7-8 to TRBJ2-5, with 9 positions matching TRBD1. This CDR3 comprises 14 residues. CDR1 is SGHVS and CDR2 is FQNEAQ in the germline V gene. V trimming: 5 bases; J trimming: 4 bases; junction bases outside the gene matches: 5. In nucleotides, the CDR3 is TGTGCCAGCAGCACGGGACAGGGTGGAGAGACCCAGTACTTC. It translates to CASSTGQGGETQYF.

In this sample, this clonotype turned up many times. The germline gene is not matched at one end of the junction; a read error may be the cause. CDR3 in amino acids: CASSLAPGRLSSYNEQLF. CDR3 nucleotides: TGTGCCAGCAGCTTAGCCCCCGGGAGGCTAAGCTCCTACAATGAGCAGCTCTTC. This chain joins TRBV7-6 and TRBJ2-1; 7 nucleotides agree with TRBD2. Germline CDR1 and CDR2: SGHVS and FNYEAQ. The CDR3 contains 18 residues.

At least ten counts were recorded for this clonotype. The V call is TRBV6-2 or TRBV6-3, the J call TRBJ2-5; 8 nucleotides agree with TRBD1. The CDR3 has 15 residues. Germline CDR1 MNHEY, CDR2 SVGEGT. Trimming at V came to 4 bases and at J to 5 bases, leaving 9 bases not matched to a gene. The CDR3 region is CASSFESRGRETQYF. The CDR3 coding sequence is TGTGCCAGCAGTTTCGAAAGCAGGGGGCGTGAGACCCAGTACTTC.

In this sample, this clonotype turned up many times. The rearrangement uses TRBV20-1 and TRBJ1-2; 9 bases are shared with TRBD1. Losses at the gene ends were 5 bases for V and 2 bases for J; bases not matched to a gene: 6. The CDR3 spans 14 residues. The germline V gene encodes CDR1 DFQATT and CDR2 SNEGSKA (reference sequence). The CDR3 nucleotides read TGCAGTGCTCGACCGACAGGGGGAAACTATGGCTACACCTTC. Amino acid sequence: CSARPTGGNYGYTF.